A single sample is the source of the 25 T cell receptor beta chains below, sequenced in a study of T cell repertoires in cytomegalovirus infection (dated by TCRdb to about 2019). TCRdb shows the sequencer as Illumina HiSeq 1500. TCRdb trimmed the raw reads at Q25, called clones with MiXCR and kept productive beta chains. Identical CDR3 proteins give one entry, which carries the most common genes and DNA. This sample gives 700,000 to 950,000 distinct CDR3 sequences in total; 32% of them show up just once. The leading ten clones occupy under 15% of the sample. What this sample's treatment or condition label stands for: in vitro stimulation with specific CMV peptide epitopes to enrich CMV-specific T cells. These receptors' targets are unknown. Sample: cultured CD8+ T cells from PBMCs, taken from culture after CMV antigen stimulation. The receptors originated from a human donor in good health (CMV status not recorded). Some clones in this sample may be carry-over from other donors' samples.

The chain recombines TRBV6-5 with TRBJ1-5, with 8 bases fitting TRBD1. The germline CDR1 and CDR2 sequences are MNHEY and SVGAGI. The CDR3 is 13 residues long. V gave up 6 bases and J gave up 6 bases; unmatched junction bases: 4. CDR3: CASRPDRVQPQHF. As DNA, the CDR3 is TGTGCCAGCAGACCGGACAGGGTTCAGCCCCAGCATTTT.

Many counts were recorded for this clonotype. The chain uses TRBV7-2 and TRBJ1-4, with D possibly matching TRBD1 (5 bases). CDR1 and CDR2 from the germline V gene are SGHTA and FQGNSA. Trimming cost V 6 bases and J 0 bases, with 11 bases left between them. The CDR3 loop spans 15 amino acids. CDR3 in amino acids: CASSPWGPTNEKLFF. CDR3 in DNA: TGTGCCAGCAGTCCGTGGGGACCAACTAATGAAAAACTGTTTTTT.

This rearrangement joins TRBV9 to TRBJ2-4; 7 bases agree with TRBD2. This CDR3 is 16 amino acids long. V was pared by 3 bases and J by 4 bases, with 10 bases of the junction left unmatched. Germline loops: CDR1 SGDLS, CDR2 YYNGEE. The CDR3 sequence is CASSAQTGGEKNIQYF. DNA of the CDR3: TGTGCCAGCAGCGCGCAAACGGGAGGAGAAAAAAACATTCAGTACTTC.

The gene calls are TRBV27 and TRBJ1-2; D remains unclear. The CDR3 is made up of 15 amino acids. Looked up from germline, CDR1 is MNHEY and CDR2 is SMNVEV (reference sequence). Trimming took 6 bases from V and 3 from J, leaving 17 bases between them. The CDR3 bases are TGTGCCAGCAGACCTATCAGGACGGGCCACTATGGCTACACCTTC. It is translated as CASRPIRTGHYGYTF.

There are many counts of this clonotype. The V call is TRBV6-5, the J call TRBJ1-2; no clear D. V was pared by 2 bases and J by 2 bases, with 6 bases between. From germline, CDR1 is MNHEY and CDR2 SVGAGI. The CDR3 extends over 13 amino acids. The CDR3 DNA is TGTGCCAGCAGTTACAACAGAAACTATGGCTACACCTTC. The encoded protein is CASSYNRNYGYTF.

This clonotype was counted between two and nine times. This sequence joins TRBV12-3 or TRBV12-4 and TRBJ2-3; no firm D call. V lost 6 bases, J lost 2 bases, and 12 bases lay in between. The CDR3 is 14 amino acids. The CDR3 sequence is CASSSMIHTDTQYF. Here the CDR3 DNA reads TGTGCCAGCAGCTCAATGATACACACAGATACGCAGTATTTT.

This clonotype has only a few counts. The chain couples TRBV7-6 to TRBJ2-1; 9 bases align to TRBD2. Germline V gene data show CDR1 as SGHVS and CDR2 as FNYEAQ. The V segment lost 5 bases and the J segment 8 bases; nucleotides outside the gene matches: 7. This CDR3 has 14 amino acids. CDR3 sequence: CASSLRGGLHEQFF. The CDR3 nucleotides read TGTGCCAGCAGCCTGCGGGGGGGCCTCCATGAGCAGTTCTTC.

Only a few counts were recorded for this clonotype. The chain links TRBV11-2 to TRBJ2-5; weak D call: TRBD1 (5 bases). The V and J ends lost 6 bases and 2 bases respectively, with 13 bases between them. The germline V gene encodes CDR1 SGHAT and CDR2 FQNNGV. The length of the CDR3 is 14 residues. The CDR3 is CASSSPGRQETQYF. The CDR3 DNA sequence: TGTGCCAGCAGTTCTCCAGGGCGACAAGAGACCCAGTACTTC.

This clonotype was recorded at least ten times. The rearrangement uses TRBV6-2 or TRBV6-3 and TRBJ2-5; TRBD2 agrees at 7 bases. J gave up 1 base and V 2 bases, and 4 bases lay outside the gene matches. The CDR3 runs 15 residues. The germline gives CDR1 MNHEY, CDR2 SVGEGT. CDR3 residues: CASSYVSGGQETQYF. For the CDR3, the DNA is TGTGCCAGCAGTTACGTTTCGGGGGGCCAAGAGACCCAGTACTTC.

Written as DNA, the CDR3 is TGTGCCAGCAGTGGGACAGGCGCCCGGGATGGCTACACCTTC. The encoded protein is CASSGTGARDGYTF. The genes are TRBV27 and TRBJ1-2, with 8 positions matching TRBD1. The CDR3 covers 14 residues. J was trimmed by 6 bases and V by 5 bases; bases with no gene match: 8. Germline V gene sequence: CDR1 MNHEY, CDR2 SMNVEV (reference sequence).

A note on this clonotype: Relative to the germline gene, one junction end is altered; a read error may explain this. The V gene is TRBV7-8, the J gene TRBJ2-1; no definite D call. The V gene's germline CDR1 is SGHVS and CDR2 FQNEAQ. CDR3 length: 14 amino acids. In DNA, the CDR3 is TGTGCCAACAGCATGCAGTTGGGATACAATGAGCAGTTCTTC. This gives the protein CANSMQLGYNEQFF.

This clonotype was picked up a small number of times. The chain recombines TRBV28 with TRBJ2-1; the D gene is possibly TRBD2 (7 bases). CDR1 and CDR2 (germline): MDHEN, SYDVKM. The CDR3 totals 14 residues. V lost 3 bases, J lost 8 bases, and 14 bases lay in between. CDR3 sequence: CASSFGGAGHEQFF. The CDR3 coding sequence is TGTGCCAGCAGTTTTGGGGGGGCTGGACATGAGCAGTTCTTC.

About this clonotype itself: One end of the junction is discordant with germline, which a read error may explain. This chain connects TRBV7-9 to TRBJ2-1, with 12 bases lining up with TRBD2. Looked up from germline, CDR1 is SEHNR and CDR2 is FQNEAQ (reference sequence). The CDR3 is 16 amino acids. The CDR3 nucleotides read TGTTCCAGCAGCTCGCCAGGACTAGCGGGGAACAATGAGCAGTTCTTC. This sequence encodes CSSSSPGLAGNNEQFF.

The sample holds a few counts of this clonotype. The V gene is TRBV19, the J gene TRBJ2-7, with 11 bases fitting TRBD2. This CDR3 is 18 amino acids long. The V segment lost 3 bases and the J segment 0 bases; nucleotides outside the gene matches: 10. Germline V gene data show CDR1 as LNHDA and CDR2 as SQIVND (reference sequence). CDR3 DNA sequence: TGTGCCAGTAGTATTGCTAGCGGGGGGACCCGCTTCTCCTACGAGCAGTACTTC. Translating it yields CASSIASGGTRFSYEQYF.

This clonotype was detected once. The chain has TRBV5-4 and TRBJ1-1, with D possibly matching TRBD1 (5 bases). CDR1 and CDR2 (germline): SGHNT, YYREEE (reference sequence). This CDR3 spans 14 amino acids. Between the trimmed V and J ends, which lost 7 bases and 2 bases, there was a span of 15 bases. The CDR3 region is CASETDDSNTEAFF. The CDR3 DNA reads TGTGCCAGCGAAACGGACGACAGCAACACTGAAGCTTTCTTT. Combining the CDR3 with reference TRBV5-4 and TRBJ1-1 gives the whole variable domain ETGVTQSPTHLIKTRGQQVTLRCSSQSGHNTVSWYQQALGQGPQFIFQYYREEENGRGNFPPRFSGLQFPNYSSELNVNALELDDSALYLCASETDDSNTEAFFGQGTRLTVV.

This clonotype showed up many times. This sequence joins TRBV12-5 and TRBJ1-1; D uncertain. Per germline, CDR1 LGHNT and CDR2 FRNRAP. The CDR3 has 13 residues. Trimming took off 6 bases at V and 0 bases at J, with 8 bases between the two ends. This CDR3 is CASGVNLNTEAFF. In nucleotides, the CDR3 is TGTGCTAGTGGGGTTAATTTGAACACTGAAGCTTTCTTT.

The chain recombines TRBV12-5 with TRBJ1-1, with 9 bases that match TRBD1. V gave up 1 base and J gave up 7 bases; unmatched junction bases: 1. Germline V gene sequence: CDR1 LGHNT, CDR2 FRNRAP. The length of the CDR3 is 13 residues. The CDR3 spells CASGLGTGVEAFF. CDR3 nucleotide sequence: TGTGCTAGTGGTTTGGGGACAGGGGTTGAAGCTTTCTTT.

In its sample, this clonotype was seen a few times. The chain carries TRBV6-2 or TRBV6-3 and TRBJ2-2; 8 nucleotides agree with TRBD2. V gave up 2 bases and J gave up 0 bases; unmatched junction bases: 5. Germline lookup yields CDR1 MNHEY and CDR2 SVGEGT. This CDR3 has 17 residues. The CDR3 reads CASSYQVAGTNTGELFF. The CDR3 coding sequence is TGTGCCAGCAGTTACCAGGTAGCGGGGACGAACACCGGGGAGCTGTTTTTT.

The sample holds a few counts of this clonotype. The gene calls are TRBV7-9 and TRBJ2-3, with D tentatively TRBD1 (6 bases). From germline, CDR1 is SEHNR and CDR2 FQNEAQ (reference sequence). The CDR3 is 12 amino acids. Trimming shortened V by 4 bases and J by 12 bases, and 14 bases separated the two germline ends. The CDR3 loop is CASSSGTQGQYF. The CDR3 DNA reads as TGTGCCAGCAGCTCCGGGACACAGGGTCAGTATTTT.

The J gene is TRBJ1-2, the V gene TRBV28; tentative D call: TRBD1 (6 bases). V was trimmed by 3 bases and J by 4 bases, leaving 12 bases between them. Per germline, CDR1 MDHEN and CDR2 SYDVKM. The CDR3 consists of 14 residues. CDR3 residues: CASSFFRDTYGYTF. The CDR3, as DNA: TGTGCCAGCAGTTTTTTCCGGGACACCTATGGCTACACCTTC.

This clonotype was detected only once. The rearrangement uses TRBV9 and TRBJ2-1; weak D call: TRBD1 (7 bases). Trimming removed 1 base from V and 5 bases from J, with 13 bases in between. The CDR3 contains 15 residues. Germline V gives CDR1 SGDLS, CDR2 YYNGEE. CDR3 sequence (DNA): TGTGCCAGCAGCGTATTGGAGGGGGCGAACAATGAGCAGTTCTTC. This encodes CASSVLEGANNEQFF.

The chain carries TRBV4-3 and TRBJ2-1, with TRBD2 identical over 8 bases. Looked up from germline, CDR1 is LGHNA and CDR2 is YSLEER. This CDR3 comprises 17 residues. Losses at the gene ends were 0 bases for V and 2 bases for J; bases not matched to a gene: 6. The CDR3 here is CASSQDRSGVTYNEQFF. CDR3 bases: TGCGCCAGCAGCCAAGATCGTAGCGGGGTCACCTACAATGAGCAGTTCTTC.

The chain combines TRBV6-5 with TRBJ2-7; D possibly corresponds to TRBD1 (6 bases). The CDR3 spans 17 residues. V lost 6 bases, J lost 3 bases, and 24 bases lay in between. Germline V gene lookup returns CDR1 MNHEY and CDR2 SVGAGI. The CDR3 region is CASRRDRDTIFHYEQYV. The CDR3 coding sequence is TGTGCCAGCAGGCGAGACCGGGACACCATCTTCCACTACGAGCAGTACGTC.

The CDR3 here is CASSEPRTGVNTEAFF. DNA of the CDR3: TGTGCCAGCAGTGAACCTAGGACAGGGGTAAACACTGAAGCTTTCTTT. The chain uses TRBV2 and TRBJ1-1; 9 nucleotides align to TRBD1. This CDR3 is built from 16 residues. Germline V lookup: CDR1 SNHLY, CDR2 FYNNEI. The V and J ends lost 2 bases and 2 bases, in that order; junction bases with no gene match: 6.

J is TRBJ1-5 and V is TRBV6-6, with D possibly matching TRBD1 (6 bases). Per the germline V gene, CDR1 is MNHNY and CDR2 is SVGAGI (reference sequence). The CDR3 loop spans 15 amino acids. Deletions cut 6 bases from V and 4 bases from J, with 16 bases between. The CDR3 nucleotides are TGTGCCAGCAGACCACTCGACAGGATTAATCAGCCCCAGCATTTT. This gives the protein CASRPLDRINQPQHF.